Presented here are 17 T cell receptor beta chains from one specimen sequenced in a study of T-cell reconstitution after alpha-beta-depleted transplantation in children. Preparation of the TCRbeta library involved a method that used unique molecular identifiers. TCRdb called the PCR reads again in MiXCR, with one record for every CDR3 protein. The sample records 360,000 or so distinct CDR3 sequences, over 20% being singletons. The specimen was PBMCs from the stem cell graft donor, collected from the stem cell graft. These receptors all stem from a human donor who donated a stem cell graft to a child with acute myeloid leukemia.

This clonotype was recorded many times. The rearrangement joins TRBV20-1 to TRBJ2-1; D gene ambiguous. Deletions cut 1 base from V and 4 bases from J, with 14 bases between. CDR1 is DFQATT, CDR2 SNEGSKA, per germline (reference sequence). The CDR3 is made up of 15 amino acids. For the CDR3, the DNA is TGCAGTGCTAGAGTCGGTAGGAACCGATACAATGAGCAGTTCTTC. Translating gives CSARVGRNRYNEQFF.

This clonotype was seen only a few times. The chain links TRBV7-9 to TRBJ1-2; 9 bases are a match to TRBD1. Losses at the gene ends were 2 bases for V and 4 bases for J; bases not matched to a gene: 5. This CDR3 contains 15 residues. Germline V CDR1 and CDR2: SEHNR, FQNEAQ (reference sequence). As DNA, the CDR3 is TGTGCCAGCAGCTTAAAGGACAGGGGTGTCTATGGCTACACCTTC. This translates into CASSLKDRGVYGYTF.

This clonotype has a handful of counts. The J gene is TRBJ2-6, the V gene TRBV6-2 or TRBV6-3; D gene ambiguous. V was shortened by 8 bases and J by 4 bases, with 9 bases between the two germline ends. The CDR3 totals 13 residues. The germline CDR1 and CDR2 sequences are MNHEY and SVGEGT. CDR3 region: CASHLEGANVLTF. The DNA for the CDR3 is TGTGCCAGCCATCTGGAAGGGGCCAACGTCCTGACTTTC.

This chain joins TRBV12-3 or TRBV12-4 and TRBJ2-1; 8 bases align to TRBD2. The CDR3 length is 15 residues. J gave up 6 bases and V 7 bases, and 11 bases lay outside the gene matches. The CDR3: CASIKRGLGRNEQFF. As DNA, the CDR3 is TGTGCCAGCATAAAGAGGGGACTAGGCCGCAATGAGCAGTTCTTC.

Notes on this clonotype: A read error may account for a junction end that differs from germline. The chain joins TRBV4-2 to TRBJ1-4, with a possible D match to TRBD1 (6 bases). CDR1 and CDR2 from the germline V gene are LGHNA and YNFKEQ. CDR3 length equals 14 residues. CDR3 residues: CASNQGGTNEKLFF. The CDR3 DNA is TGTGCCAGCAACCAAGGGGGTACTAATGAAAAACTGTTTTTT.

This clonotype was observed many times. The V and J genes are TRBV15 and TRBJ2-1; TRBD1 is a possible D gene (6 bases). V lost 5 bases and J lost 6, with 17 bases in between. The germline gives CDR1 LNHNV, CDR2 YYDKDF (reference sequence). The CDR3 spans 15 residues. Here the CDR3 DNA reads TGTGCCACCAGCCGATCGACAGGTACAAGCAATGAGCAGTTCTTC. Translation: CATSRSTGTSNEQFF.

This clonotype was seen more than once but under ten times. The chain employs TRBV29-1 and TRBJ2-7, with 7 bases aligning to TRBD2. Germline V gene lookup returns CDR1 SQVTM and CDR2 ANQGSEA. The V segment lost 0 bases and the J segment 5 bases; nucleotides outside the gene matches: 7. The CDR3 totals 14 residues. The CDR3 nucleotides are TGCAGCGTTGAAGAAGGCGGGAGTGTCGACGAGCAGTACTTC. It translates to CSVEEGGSVDEQYF.

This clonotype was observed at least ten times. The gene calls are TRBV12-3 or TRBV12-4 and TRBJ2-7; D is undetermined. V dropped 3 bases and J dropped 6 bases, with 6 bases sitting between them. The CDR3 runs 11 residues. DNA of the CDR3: TGTGCCAGCAGTTTGGTCGGCGAGCAGTACTTC. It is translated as CASSLVGEQYF.

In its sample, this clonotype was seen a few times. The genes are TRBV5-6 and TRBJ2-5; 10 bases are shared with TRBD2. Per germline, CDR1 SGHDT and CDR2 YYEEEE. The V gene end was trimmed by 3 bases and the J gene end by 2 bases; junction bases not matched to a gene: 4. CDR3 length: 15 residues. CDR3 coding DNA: TGTGCCAGCAGCTGGGGACTAGCGAGTCAAGAGACCCAGTACTTC. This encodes CASSWGLASQETQYF.

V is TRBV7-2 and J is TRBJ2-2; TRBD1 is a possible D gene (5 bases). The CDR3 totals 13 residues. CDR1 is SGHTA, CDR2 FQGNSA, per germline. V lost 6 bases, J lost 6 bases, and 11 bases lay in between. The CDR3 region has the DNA TGTGCCAGCAGTTCTCAGGGCCCCGGGGAGCTGTTTTTT. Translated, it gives CASSSQGPGELFF.

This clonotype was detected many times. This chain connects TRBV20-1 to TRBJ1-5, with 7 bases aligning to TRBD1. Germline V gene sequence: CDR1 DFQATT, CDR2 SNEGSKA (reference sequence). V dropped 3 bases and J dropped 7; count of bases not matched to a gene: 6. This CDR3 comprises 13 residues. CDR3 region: CSASTGVGQPQHF. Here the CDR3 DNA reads TGCAGTGCTAGTACAGGGGTGGGCCAGCCCCAGCATTTT.

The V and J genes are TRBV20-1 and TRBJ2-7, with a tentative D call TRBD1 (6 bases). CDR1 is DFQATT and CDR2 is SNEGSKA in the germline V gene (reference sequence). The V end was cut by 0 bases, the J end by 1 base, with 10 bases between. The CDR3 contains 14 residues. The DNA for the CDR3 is TGCAGTGCTAGAGAGCCAGGGGTTTCCTACGAGCAGTACTTC. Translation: CSAREPGVSYEQYF.

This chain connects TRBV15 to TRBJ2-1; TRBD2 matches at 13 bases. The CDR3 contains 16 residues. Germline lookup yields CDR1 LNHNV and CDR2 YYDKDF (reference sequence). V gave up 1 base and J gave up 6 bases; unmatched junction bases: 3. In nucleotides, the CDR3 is TGTGCCACCAGCAGAGGGGGGACTAGCGGGACCAATGAGCAGTTCTTC. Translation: CATSRGGTSGTNEQFF.

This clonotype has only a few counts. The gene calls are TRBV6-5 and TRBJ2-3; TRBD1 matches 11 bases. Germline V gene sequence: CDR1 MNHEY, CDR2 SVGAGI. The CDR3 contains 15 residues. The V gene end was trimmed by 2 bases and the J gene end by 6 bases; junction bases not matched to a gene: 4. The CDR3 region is CASSYGGDRGDTQYF. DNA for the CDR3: TGTGCCAGCAGTTACGGGGGGGACAGGGGGGATACGCAGTATTTT.

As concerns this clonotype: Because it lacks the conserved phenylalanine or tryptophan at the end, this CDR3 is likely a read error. The CDR3 sequence: CASSPLGQGGLDEQYL. The CDR3 region has the DNA TGTGCCAGCAGCCCCCTGGGACAGGGGGGGTTGGACGAGCAGTACTTG. This rearrangement joins TRBV7-9 to TRBJ2-7, with TRBD1 matching over 11 bases. This CDR3 spans 16 amino acids. CDR1 is SEHNR and CDR2 is FQNEAQ in the germline V gene (reference sequence). V trimming: 5 bases; J trimming: 5 bases; junction bases outside the gene matches: 11.

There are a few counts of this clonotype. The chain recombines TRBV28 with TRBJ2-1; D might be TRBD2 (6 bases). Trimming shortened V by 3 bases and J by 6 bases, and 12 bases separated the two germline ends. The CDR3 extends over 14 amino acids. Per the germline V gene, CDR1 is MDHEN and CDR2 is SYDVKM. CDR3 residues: CASSFGPGGNEQFF. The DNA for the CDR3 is TGTGCCAGCAGTTTTGGCCCCGGGGGCAATGAGCAGTTCTTC.

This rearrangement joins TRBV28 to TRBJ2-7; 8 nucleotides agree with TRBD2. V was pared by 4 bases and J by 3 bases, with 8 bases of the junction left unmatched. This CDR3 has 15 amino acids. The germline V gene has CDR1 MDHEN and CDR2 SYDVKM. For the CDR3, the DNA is TGTGCCAGCAGTTCTCCGGGACTAGGGGACTACGAGCAGTACTTC. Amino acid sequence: CASSSPGLGDYEQYF. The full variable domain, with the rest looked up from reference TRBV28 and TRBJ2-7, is DVKVTQSSRYLVKRTGEKVFLECVQDMDHENMFWYRQDPGLGLRLIYFSYDVKMKEKGDIPEGYSVSREKKERFSLILESASTNQTSMYLCASSSPGLGDYEQYFGPGTRLTVT.